This T cell receptor beta chain derives from a study of technical replicates of blood from a handful of donors. The assay was immunoSEQ multiplex PCR, and TCRdb's table has in-frame clones only and misses some. The data hold 70,000 to 95,000 clones, with approximately 97% observed a single time. CDR1 and CDR2 (germline): LNHDA, SQIVND (reference sequence). The CDR3 sequence is 12 residues long. Trimming shortened V by 3 bases and J by 2 bases, and 4 bases separated the two germline ends. The chain couples TRBV19 to TRBJ1-1; D call uncertain. Source material: T cells isolated from PBMCs. This receptor was identified in a human donor in good health. In DNA, the CDR3 is TGTGCCAGTAGTATCCTTAACACTGAAGCTTTCTTT. Its protein product is CASSILNTEAFF.